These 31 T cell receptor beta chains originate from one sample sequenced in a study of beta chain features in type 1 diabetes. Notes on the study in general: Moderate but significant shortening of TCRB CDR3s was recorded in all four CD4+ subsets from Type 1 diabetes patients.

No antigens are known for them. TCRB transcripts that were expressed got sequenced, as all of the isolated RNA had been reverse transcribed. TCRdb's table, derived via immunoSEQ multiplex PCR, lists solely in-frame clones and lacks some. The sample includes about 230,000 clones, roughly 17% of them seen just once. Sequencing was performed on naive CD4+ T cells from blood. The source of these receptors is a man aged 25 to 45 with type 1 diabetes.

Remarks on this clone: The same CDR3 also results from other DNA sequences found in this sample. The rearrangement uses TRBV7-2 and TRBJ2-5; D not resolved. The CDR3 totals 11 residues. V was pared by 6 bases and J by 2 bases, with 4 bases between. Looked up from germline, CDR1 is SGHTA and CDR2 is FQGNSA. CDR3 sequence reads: CASSRQETQYF. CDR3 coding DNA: TGTGCCAGCAGTCGTCAAGAGACCCAGTACTTC.

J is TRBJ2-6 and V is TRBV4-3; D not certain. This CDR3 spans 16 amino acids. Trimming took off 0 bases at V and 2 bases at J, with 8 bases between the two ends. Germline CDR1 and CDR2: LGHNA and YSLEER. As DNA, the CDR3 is TGCGCCAGCAGCCAAGATGACCTTCCTGGGGCCAACGTCCTGACTTTC. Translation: CASSQDDLPGANVLTF.

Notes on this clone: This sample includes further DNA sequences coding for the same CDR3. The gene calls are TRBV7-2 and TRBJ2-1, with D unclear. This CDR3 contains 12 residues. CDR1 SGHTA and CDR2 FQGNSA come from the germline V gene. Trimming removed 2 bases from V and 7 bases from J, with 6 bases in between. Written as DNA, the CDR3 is TGTGCCAGCAGCTTATCCTGGAATGAGCAGTTCTTC. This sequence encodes CASSLSWNEQFF.

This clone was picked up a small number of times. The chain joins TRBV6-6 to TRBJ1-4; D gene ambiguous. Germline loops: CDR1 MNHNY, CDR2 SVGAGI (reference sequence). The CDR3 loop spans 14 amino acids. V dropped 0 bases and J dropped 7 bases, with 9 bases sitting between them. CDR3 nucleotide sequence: TGTGCCAGCAGTTACTCGAAAGGGAGTGAAAAACTGTTTTTT. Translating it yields CASSYSKGSEKLFF.

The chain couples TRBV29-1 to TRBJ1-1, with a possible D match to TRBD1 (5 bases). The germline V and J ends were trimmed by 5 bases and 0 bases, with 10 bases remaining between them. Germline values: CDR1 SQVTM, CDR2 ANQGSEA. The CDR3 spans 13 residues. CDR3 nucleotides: TGCAGCGTTAGCGGACAAATGAACACTGAAGCTTTCTTT. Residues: CSVSGQMNTEAFF.

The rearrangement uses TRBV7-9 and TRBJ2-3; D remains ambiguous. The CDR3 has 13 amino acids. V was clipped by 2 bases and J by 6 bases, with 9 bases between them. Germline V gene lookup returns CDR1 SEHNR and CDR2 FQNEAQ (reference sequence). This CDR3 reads CASSLLLGDTQYF. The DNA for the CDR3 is TGTGCCAGCAGCTTACTCTTAGGGGATACGCAGTATTTT.

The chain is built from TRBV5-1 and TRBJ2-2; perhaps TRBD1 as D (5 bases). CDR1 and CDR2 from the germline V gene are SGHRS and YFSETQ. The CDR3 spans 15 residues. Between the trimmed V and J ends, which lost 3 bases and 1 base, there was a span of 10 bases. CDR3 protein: CASSSDSMNTGELFF. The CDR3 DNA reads TGCGCCAGCAGCTCTGACAGCATGAACACCGGGGAGCTGTTTTTT. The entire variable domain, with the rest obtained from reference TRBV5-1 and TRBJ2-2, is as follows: KAGVTQTPRYLIKTRGQQVTLSCSPISGHRSVSWYQQTPGQGLQFLFEYFSETQRNKGNFPGRFSGRQFSNSRSEMNVSTLELGDSALYLCASSSDSMNTGELFFGEGSRLTVL.

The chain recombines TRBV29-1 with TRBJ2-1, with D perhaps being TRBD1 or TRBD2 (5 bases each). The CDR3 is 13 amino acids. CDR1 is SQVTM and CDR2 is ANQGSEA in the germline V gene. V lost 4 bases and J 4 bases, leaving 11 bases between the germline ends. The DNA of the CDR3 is TGCAGCGTTGCAGGGAGAATTTACAATGAGCAGTTCTTC. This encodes CSVAGRIYNEQFF.

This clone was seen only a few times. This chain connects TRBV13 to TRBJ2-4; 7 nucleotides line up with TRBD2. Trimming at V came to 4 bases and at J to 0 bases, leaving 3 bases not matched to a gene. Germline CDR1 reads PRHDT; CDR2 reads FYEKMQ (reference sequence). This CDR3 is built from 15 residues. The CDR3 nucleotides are TGTGCCAGCAGCTCCCTAGCGGTAGCCAAAAACATTCAGTACTTC. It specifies CASSSLAVAKNIQYF.

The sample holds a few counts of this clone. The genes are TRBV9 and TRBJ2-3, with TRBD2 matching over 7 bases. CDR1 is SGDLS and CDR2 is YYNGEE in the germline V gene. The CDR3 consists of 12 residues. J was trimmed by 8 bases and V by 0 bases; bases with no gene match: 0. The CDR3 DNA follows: TGTGCCAGCAGCGTAGGGGAGGGTACGCAGTATTTT. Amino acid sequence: CASSVGEGTQYF.

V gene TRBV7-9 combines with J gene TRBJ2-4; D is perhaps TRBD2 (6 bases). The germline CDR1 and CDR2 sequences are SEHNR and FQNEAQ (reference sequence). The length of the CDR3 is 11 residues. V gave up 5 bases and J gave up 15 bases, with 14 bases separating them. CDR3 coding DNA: TGTGCCAGCAGCCGACCAACGGGAGTGTACTTC. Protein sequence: CASSRPTGVYF.

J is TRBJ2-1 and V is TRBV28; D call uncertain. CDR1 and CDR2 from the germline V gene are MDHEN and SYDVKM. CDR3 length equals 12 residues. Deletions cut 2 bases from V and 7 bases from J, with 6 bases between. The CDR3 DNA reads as TGTGCCAGCAGTTTAAGCCAAAATGAGCAGTTCTTC. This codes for CASSLSQNEQFF.

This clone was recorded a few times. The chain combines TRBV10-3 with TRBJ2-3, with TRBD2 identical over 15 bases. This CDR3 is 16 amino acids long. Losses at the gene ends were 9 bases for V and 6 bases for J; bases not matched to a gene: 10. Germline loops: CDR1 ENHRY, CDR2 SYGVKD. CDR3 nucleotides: TGTGCCATGCGACCGGGACTAGCGGGAGGAGAGGATACGCAGTATTTT. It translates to CAMRPGLAGGEDTQYF.

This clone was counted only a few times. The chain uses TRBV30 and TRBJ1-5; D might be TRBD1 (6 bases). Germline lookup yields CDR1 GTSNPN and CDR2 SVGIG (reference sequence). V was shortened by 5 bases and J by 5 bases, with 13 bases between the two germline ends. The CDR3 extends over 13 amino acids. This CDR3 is CAWEGTNDQPQHF. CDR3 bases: TGTGCCTGGGAGGGGACAAACGATCAGCCCCAGCATTTT.

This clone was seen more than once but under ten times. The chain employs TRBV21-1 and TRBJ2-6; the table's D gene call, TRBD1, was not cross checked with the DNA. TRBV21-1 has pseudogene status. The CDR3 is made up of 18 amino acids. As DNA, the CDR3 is TGTGCCAGCAGCAAACAGCGGAACAGGGGCTCTGGGGCCAACGTCCTGACTTTC. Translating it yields CASSKQRNRGSGANVLTF.

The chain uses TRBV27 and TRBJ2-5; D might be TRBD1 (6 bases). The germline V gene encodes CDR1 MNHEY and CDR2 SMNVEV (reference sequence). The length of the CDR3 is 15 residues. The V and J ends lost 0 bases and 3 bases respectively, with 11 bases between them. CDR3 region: CASSLSYRDEETQYF. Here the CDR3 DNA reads TGTGCCAGCAGTTTATCTTACAGGGACGAAGAGACCCAGTACTTC.

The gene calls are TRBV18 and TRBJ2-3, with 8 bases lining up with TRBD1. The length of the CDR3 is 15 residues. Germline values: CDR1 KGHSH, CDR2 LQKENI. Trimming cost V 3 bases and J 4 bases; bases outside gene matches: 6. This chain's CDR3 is CASSPPGGRADTQYF. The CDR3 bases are TGTGCCAGCTCACCCCCAGGGGGCAGGGCAGATACGCAGTATTTT.

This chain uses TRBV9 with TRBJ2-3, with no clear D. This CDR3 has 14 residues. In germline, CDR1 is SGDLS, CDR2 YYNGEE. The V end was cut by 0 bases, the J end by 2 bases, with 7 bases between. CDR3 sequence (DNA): TGTGCCAGCAGCGTAGGCGGATACACAGATACGCAGTATTTT. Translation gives CASSVGGYTDTQYF.

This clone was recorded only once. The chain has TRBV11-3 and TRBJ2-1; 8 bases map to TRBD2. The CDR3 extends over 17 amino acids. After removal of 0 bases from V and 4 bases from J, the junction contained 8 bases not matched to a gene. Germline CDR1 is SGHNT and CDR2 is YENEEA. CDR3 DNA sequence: TGTGCCAGCAGCTTAGATAATTCGGGAGGGCTGTACAATGAGCAGTTCTTC. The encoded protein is CASSLDNSGGLYNEQFF. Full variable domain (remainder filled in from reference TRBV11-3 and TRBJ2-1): EAGVVQSPRYKIIEKKQPVAFWCNPISGHNTLYWYLQNLGQGPELLIRYENEEAVDDSQLPKDRFSAERLKGVDSTLKIQPAELGDSAVYLCASSLDNSGGLYNEQFFGPGTRLTVL.

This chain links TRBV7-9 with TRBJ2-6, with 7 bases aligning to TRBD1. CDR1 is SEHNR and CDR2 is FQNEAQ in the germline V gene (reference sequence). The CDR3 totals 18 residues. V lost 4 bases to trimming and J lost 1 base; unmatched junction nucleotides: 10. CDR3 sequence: CASSSYRGSLSGANVLTF. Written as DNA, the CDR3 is TGTGCCAGCAGCTCATACAGGGGCTCCTTGTCTGGGGCCAACGTCCTGACTTTC.

For the CDR3, the DNA is TGTGCCTGTATCCCCGACAGGGGCTCCTACGAGCAGTACTTC. It yields the protein CACIPDRGSYEQYF. This sequence joins TRBV30 and TRBJ2-7, with 8 nucleotides matching TRBD1. J gave up 0 bases and V 6 bases, and 7 bases lay outside the gene matches. Germline values: CDR1 GTSNPN, CDR2 SVGIG (reference sequence). This CDR3 region has 14 residues. Looking up the rest from reference TRBV30 and TRBJ2-7 gives the full variable domain: SQTIHQWPATLVQPVGSPLSLECTVEGTSNPNLYWYRQAAGRGLQLLFYSVGIGQISSEVPQNLSASRPQDRQFILSSKKLLLSDSGFYLCACIPDRGSYEQYFGPGTRLTVT.

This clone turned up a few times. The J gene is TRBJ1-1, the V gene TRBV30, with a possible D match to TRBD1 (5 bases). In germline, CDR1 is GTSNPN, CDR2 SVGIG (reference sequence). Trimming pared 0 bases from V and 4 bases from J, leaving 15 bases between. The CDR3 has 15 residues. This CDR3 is CAWSVLPGMSTEAFF. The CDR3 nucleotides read TGTGCCTGGAGTGTACTCCCAGGGATGAGCACTGAAGCTTTCTTT.

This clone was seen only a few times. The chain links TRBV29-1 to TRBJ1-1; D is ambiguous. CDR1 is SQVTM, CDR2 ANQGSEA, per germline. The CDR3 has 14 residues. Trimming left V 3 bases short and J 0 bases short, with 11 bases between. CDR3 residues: CSVDRGSLNTEAFF. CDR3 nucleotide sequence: TGCAGCGTTGATCGCGGCAGCCTGAACACTGAAGCTTTCTTT.

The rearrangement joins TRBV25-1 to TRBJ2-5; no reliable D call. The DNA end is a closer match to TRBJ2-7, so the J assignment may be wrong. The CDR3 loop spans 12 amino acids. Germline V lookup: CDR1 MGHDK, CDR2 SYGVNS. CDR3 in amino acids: CASSAAPNEQYF. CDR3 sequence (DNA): TGTGCCAGCAGTGCTGCCCCTAACGAGCAGTACTTC.

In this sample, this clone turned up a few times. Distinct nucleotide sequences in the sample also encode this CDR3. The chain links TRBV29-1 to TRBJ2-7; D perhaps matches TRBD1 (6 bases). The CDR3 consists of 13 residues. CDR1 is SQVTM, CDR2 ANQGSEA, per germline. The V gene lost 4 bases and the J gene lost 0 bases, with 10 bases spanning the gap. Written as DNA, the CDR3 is TGCAGCGTTGGGACAGTACTCTCCTACGAGCAGTACTTC. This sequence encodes CSVGTVLSYEQYF.

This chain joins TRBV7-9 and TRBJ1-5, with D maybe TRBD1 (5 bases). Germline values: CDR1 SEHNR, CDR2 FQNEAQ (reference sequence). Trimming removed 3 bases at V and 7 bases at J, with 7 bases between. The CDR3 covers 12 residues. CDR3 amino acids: CASSFRDQPQHF. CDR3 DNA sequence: TGTGCCAGCAGCTTCAGGGACCAGCCCCAGCATTTT.

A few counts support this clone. CDR3 nucleotide sequence: TGTGCCTGGAATTCTGGCTCCTTATGCACCTTC. Amino acid sequence: CAWNSGSLCTF. The rearrangement uses TRBV30 and TRBJ1-2; D is undetermined. The germline V gene encodes CDR1 GTSNPN and CDR2 SVGIG (reference sequence). The CDR3 runs 11 residues. V was cut by 4 bases and J by 13 bases, with 16 bases left in between. The variable domain in full, completed from reference TRBV30 and TRBJ1-2, reads SQTIHQWPATLVQPVGSPLSLECTVEGTSNPNLYWYRQAAGRGLQLLFYSVGIGQISSEVPQNLSASRPQDRQFILSSKKLLLSDSGFYLCAWNSGSLCTFGSGTRLTVV.

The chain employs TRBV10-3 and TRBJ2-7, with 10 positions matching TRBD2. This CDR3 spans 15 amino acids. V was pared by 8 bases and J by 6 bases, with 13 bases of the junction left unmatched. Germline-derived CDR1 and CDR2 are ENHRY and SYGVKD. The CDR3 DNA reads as TGTGCCATCGCTGCAGGGCTAGCGGGAGTCCGCGAGCAGTACTTC. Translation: CAIAAGLAGVREQYF.

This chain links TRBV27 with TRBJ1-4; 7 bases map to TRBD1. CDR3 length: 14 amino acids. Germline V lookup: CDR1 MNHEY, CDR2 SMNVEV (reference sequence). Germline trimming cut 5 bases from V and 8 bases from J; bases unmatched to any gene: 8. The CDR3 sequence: CASSPNRGREKLFF. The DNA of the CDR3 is TGTGCCAGCAGTCCAAACAGGGGACGGGAAAAACTGTTTTTT. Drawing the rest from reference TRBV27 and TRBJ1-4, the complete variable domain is EAQVTQNPRYLITVTGKKLTVTCSQNMNHEYMSWYRQDPGLGLRQIYYSMNVEVTDKGDVPEGYKVSRKEKRNFPLILESPSPNQTSLYFCASSPNRGREKLFFGSGTQLSVL.

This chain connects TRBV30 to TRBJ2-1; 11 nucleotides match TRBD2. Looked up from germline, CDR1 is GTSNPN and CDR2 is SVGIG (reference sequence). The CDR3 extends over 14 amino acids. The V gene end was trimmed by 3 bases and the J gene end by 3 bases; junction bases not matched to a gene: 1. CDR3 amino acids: CAWRGLADYNEQFF. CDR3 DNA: TGTGCCTGGAGGGGACTAGCGGACTACAATGAGCAGTTCTTC. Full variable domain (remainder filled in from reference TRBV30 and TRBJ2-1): SQTIHQWPATLVQPVGSPLSLECTVEGTSNPNLYWYRQAAGRGLQLLFYSVGIGQISSEVPQNLSASRPQDRQFILSSKKLLLSDSGFYLCAWRGLADYNEQFFGPGTRLTVL.

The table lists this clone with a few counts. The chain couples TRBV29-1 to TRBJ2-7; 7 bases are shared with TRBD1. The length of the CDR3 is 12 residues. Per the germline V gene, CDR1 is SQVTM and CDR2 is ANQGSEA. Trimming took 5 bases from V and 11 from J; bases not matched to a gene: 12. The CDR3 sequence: CSVNLGTAQEYF. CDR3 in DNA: TGCAGCGTTAACCTCGGGACAGCCCAGGAGTACTTC.